One and the same sample provided the 8 T cell receptor beta chains below, sequenced in a study of T cell responses to AZD1222 COVID-19 vaccine. Profiled with immunoSEQ multiplex PCR; TCRdb holds only in-frame clones, not every one. In the table there are some 50,000 clones, around 87% of which are singletons. Sequencing used peripheral blood, obtained on day 0 of AZD1222 vaccination. Receptor source: an adult in good health.

The rearrangement joins TRBV7-6 to TRBJ2-2; D is unclear. The CDR3 length is 18 residues. The germline gives CDR1 SGHVS, CDR2 FNYEAQ. Trimming took off 2 bases at V and 0 bases at J, with 16 bases between the two ends. This chain's CDR3 is CASSLLPGPRANTGELFF. The DNA of the CDR3 is TGTGCCAGCAGCTTACTACCCGGGCCGCGAGCGAACACCGGGGAGCTGTTTTTT. The full variable domain, its missing parts supplied by reference TRBV7-6 and TRBJ2-2, is GAGVSQSPRYKVTKRGQDVALRCDPISGHVSLYWYRQALGQGPEFLTYFNYEAQQDKSGLPNDRFSAERPEGSISTLTIQRTEQRDSAMYRCASSLLPGPRANTGELFFGEGSRLTVL.

The chain is built from TRBV20-1 and TRBJ1-2, with D unresolved. The germline gives CDR1 DFQATT, CDR2 SNEGSKA (reference sequence). CDR3 length: 9 amino acids. Trimming pared 4 bases from V and 8 bases from J, leaving 5 bases between. CDR3 sequence: CSAKDGYTF. The CDR3 bases are TGCAGTGCTAAGGACGGCTACACCTTC.

This clone has a handful of counts. The chain has TRBV28 and TRBJ2-3; weak D call: TRBD1 (6 bases). The CDR3 length is 13 residues. The germline CDR1 and CDR2 sequences are MDHEN and SYDVKM. Trimming shortened V by 5 bases and J by 6 bases, and 12 bases separated the two germline ends. CDR3 residues: CASSPQGLDTQYF. For the CDR3, the DNA is TGTGCCAGCAGTCCACAGGGTCTGGATACGCAGTATTTT.

This clone came up once. J is TRBJ2-1 and V is TRBV7-3, with a tentative D call TRBD2 (5 bases). Germline CDR1 is SGHTA and CDR2 is FQGTGA. CDR3 length equals 13 residues. V was clipped by 2 bases and J by 8 bases, with 10 bases between them. Here the CDR3 reads CASSLVGVDEQFF. CDR3 sequence (DNA): TGTGCCAGCAGCTTAGTCGGGGTGGATGAGCAGTTCTTC. Complete variable domain (other parts from reference TRBV7-3 and TRBJ2-1): GAGVSQTPSNKVTEKGKYVELRCDPISGHTALYWYRQSLGQGPEFLIYFQGTGAADDSGLPNDRFFAVRPEGSVSTLKIQRTERGDSAVYLCASSLVGVDEQFFGPGTRLTVL.

The rearrangement links TRBV5-1 to TRBJ2-7; 11 bases map to TRBD2. Losses at the gene ends were 4 bases for V and 1 base for J; bases not matched to a gene: 4. Per the germline V gene, CDR1 is SGHRS and CDR2 is YFSETQ. The length of the CDR3 is 15 residues. This CDR3 reads CASSLTSGGSYEQYF. Written as DNA, the CDR3 is TGCGCCAGCAGCCTTACTAGCGGGGGATCCTACGAGCAGTACTTC.

This clone appeared once. This chain uses TRBV7-2 with TRBJ1-6; D uncertain. Deletions cut 6 bases from V and 7 bases from J, with 13 bases between. Germline CDR1 is SGHTA and CDR2 is FQGNSA. The CDR3 extends over 14 amino acids. The CDR3, as DNA: TGTGCCAGCAGTGGACTACGCGGGAATTCACCCCTCCACTTT. Translated: CASSGLRGNSPLHF.

This rearrangement joins TRBV5-8 to TRBJ2-6, with D unclear. Germline CDR1 SGHTS, CDR2 YDEGEE. Trimming stripped 5 bases from V and 2 bases from J, with 5 bases between. The CDR3 is made up of 13 amino acids. This chain's CDR3 is CASRLTGANVLTF. The DNA for the CDR3 is TGTGCCAGCAGACTGACTGGGGCCAACGTCCTGACTTTC.

J is TRBJ1-1 and V is TRBV7-9, with no clear D. Per the germline V gene, CDR1 is SEHNR and CDR2 is FQNEAQ (reference sequence). This CDR3 is built from 13 residues. V gave up 2 bases and J gave up 1 base, with 5 bases separating them. This CDR3 is CASSLQENTEAFF. In nucleotides, the CDR3 is TGTGCCAGCAGCTTACAGGAGAACACTGAAGCTTTCTTT.